These 17 T cell receptor beta chains came from one sample sequenced in a study of blood T cells in healthy people across ages. It was with a sample-barcoded 5' primer and a J-beta primer mix that a second PCR of roughly 6 to 12 cycles was run. One entry per CDR3 protein results from TCRdb running MiXCR on the 5' RACE reads. The table has about 570,000 distinct CDR3 sequences, roughly a quarter seen once. The sample comprised blood. The receptors were gathered from an older woman in good health.

The V gene is TRBV20-1, the J gene TRBJ2-1; 14 bases align to TRBD2. CDR3 length: 15 amino acids. The V gene's germline CDR1 is DFQATT and CDR2 SNEGSKA (reference sequence). V was pared by 2 bases and J by 9 bases, with 6 bases of the junction left unmatched. CDR3 coding DNA: TGCAGTGCTAGATCCGGGACTAGCGGGAGATTTGAGCAGTTCTTC. Encoded protein: CSARSGTSGRFEQFF.

This clonotype was counted a few times. The rearrangement uses TRBV27 and TRBJ2-1; D may be TRBD2 (6 bases). The germline V gene encodes CDR1 MNHEY and CDR2 SMNVEV (reference sequence). This CDR3 is built from 14 residues. Trimming pared 3 bases from V and 4 bases from J, leaving 10 bases between. CDR3 DNA sequence: TGTGCCAGCAGTTTTGGGACTGTATACAATGAGCAGTTCTTC. It specifies CASSFGTVYNEQFF.

J is TRBJ2-5 and V is TRBV5-1; 7 bases are a match to TRBD2. J lost 4 bases, V lost 2 bases, and 5 bases had no gene match. Germline loops: CDR1 SGHRS, CDR2 YFSETQ. CDR3 length: 14 amino acids. CDR3 amino acids: CASSLGREGETQYF. For the CDR3, the DNA is TGCGCCAGCAGCTTAGGCAGGGAGGGAGAGACCCAGTACTTC. Drawing the rest from reference TRBV5-1 and TRBJ2-5, the complete variable domain is KAGVTQTPRYLIKTRGQQVTLSCSPISGHRSVSWYQQTPGQGLQFLFEYFSETQRNKGNFPGRFSGRQFSNSRSEMNVSTLELGDSALYLCASSLGREGETQYFGPGTRLLVL.

The chain combines TRBV4-2 with TRBJ2-4; TRBD1 matches at 11 bases. The CDR3 extends over 17 amino acids. Unmatched junction bases numbered 5, after V lost 4 bases and J lost 0 bases. CDR1 is LGHNA and CDR2 is YNFKEQ in the germline V gene. This chain's CDR3 is CASSRGQGALAKNIQYF. The DNA for the CDR3 is TGTGCCAGCAGCCGAGGACAGGGGGCCCTAGCCAAAAACATTCAGTACTTC.

This rearrangement joins TRBV12-3 or TRBV12-4 to TRBJ2-3, with 10 nucleotides matching TRBD2. Unmatched junction bases numbered 6, after V lost 9 bases and J lost 0 bases. The CDR3 sequence is 15 residues long. CDR3 bases: TGTGCCAGTCTGACTAGCGGGTCTAGCACAGATACGCAGTATTTT. This sequence encodes CASLTSGSSTDTQYF.

Turning to this clonotype: The junction shows a germline mismatch at one end, possibly a read error. The chain is built from TRBV11-3 and TRBJ2-5, with TRBD1 matching 9 bases. This CDR3 has 18 amino acids. The germline CDR1 and CDR2 sequences are SGHNT and YENEEA. The CDR3 here is CASSLVARTGGGGETQYF. For the CDR3, the DNA is TGTGCTAGCAGCTTAGTTGCCAGAACAGGGGGCGGCGGAGAGACCCAGTACTTC.

This sequence joins TRBV28 and TRBJ2-5; a weak D match, TRBD1 (6 bases). This CDR3 has 16 residues. The germline V and J ends were trimmed by 1 base and 4 bases, with 16 bases remaining between them. Germline CDR1 MDHEN, CDR2 SYDVKM. This CDR3 is CASSLSGHRVRETQYF. CDR3 nucleotide sequence: TGTGCCAGCAGTTTATCAGGCCACAGGGTCCGAGAGACCCAGTACTTC.

The chain has TRBV7-2 and TRBJ2-5, with TRBD1 matching 9 bases. Germline V gives CDR1 SGHTA, CDR2 FQGNSA. The CDR3 loop spans 15 amino acids. Unmatched junction bases numbered 8, after V lost 8 bases and J lost 1 base. Here the CDR3 DNA reads TGTGCCAGCGGTCAAGGACAGGGGTCCCAAGAGACCCAGTACTTC. Translating gives CASGQGQGSQETQYF.

The sample holds a few counts of this clonotype. V and J are TRBV20-1 and TRBJ2-4; TRBD1 matches at 11 bases. There are 17 residues in the CDR3. Trimming took 5 bases from V and 1 from J; bases not matched to a gene: 10. Germline-derived CDR1 and CDR2 are DFQATT and SNEGSKA (reference sequence). Here the CDR3 DNA reads TGCAGTGCTGCGGACAGGGGGCCTGGGGGGGCCAAAAACATTCAGTACTTC. Protein: CSAADRGPGGAKNIQYF.

This clonotype was counted a few times. V usage is TRBV10-3 and J usage is TRBJ2-3, with 8 bases aligning to TRBD1. V lost 5 bases to trimming and J lost 0 bases; unmatched junction nucleotides: 1. This CDR3 spans 14 amino acids. In germline, CDR1 is ENHRY, CDR2 SYGVKD. This CDR3 reads CAISWDRSTDTQYF. The CDR3, as DNA: TGTGCCATCAGTTGGGACAGGAGCACAGATACGCAGTATTTT.

This sequence joins TRBV4-3 and TRBJ2-4; 7 nucleotides line up with TRBD2. Germline CDR1 and CDR2: LGHNA and YSLEER. The trim removed 0 bases at V and 12 bases at J, leaving 8 bases unmatched. This CDR3 has 14 residues. The CDR3 nucleotides are TGCGCCAGCAGCCAAGATAGCGGGCGCGAGACTCAGTACTTC. It yields the protein CASSQDSGRETQYF.

V and J are TRBV7-9 and TRBJ2-5; D not certain. The CDR3 runs 11 residues. Germline values: CDR1 SEHNR, CDR2 FQNEAQ (reference sequence). V was shortened by 7 bases and J by 5 bases, with 8 bases between the two germline ends. The CDR3 region has the DNA TGTGCCAGCACCAACGACGAGACCCAGTACTTC. Translated: CASTNDETQYF.

This clonotype was observed a few times. This chain links TRBV29-1 with TRBJ1-2; no clear D gene. The germline gives CDR1 SQVTM, CDR2 ANQGSEA. The CDR3 totals 13 residues. Trimming removed 0 bases at V and 8 bases at J, with 13 bases between. CDR3: CSVEDRSQEGYTF. The CDR3 DNA is TGCAGCGTTGAAGACAGGTCCCAAGAGGGCTACACCTTC.

In its sample, this clonotype was seen a few times. The chain recombines TRBV29-1 with TRBJ2-5; 7 bases match TRBD2. The length of the CDR3 is 13 residues. V was pared by 7 bases and J by 1 base, with 6 bases of the junction left unmatched. Germline lookup yields CDR1 SQVTM and CDR2 ANQGSEA. The DNA for the CDR3 is TGCAGCGCCCGGTGGGGGGGCCAAGAGACCCAGTACTTC. Encoded protein: CSARWGGQETQYF.

This clonotype was picked up a small number of times. The chain joins TRBV2 to TRBJ2-4; D is undetermined. In germline, CDR1 is SNHLY, CDR2 FYNNEI. The germline V and J ends were trimmed by 6 bases and 2 bases, with 11 bases remaining between them. The CDR3 extends over 14 amino acids. CDR3 in amino acids: CASSGEWSKNIQYF. CDR3 bases: TGTGCCAGCAGCGGCGAGTGGTCCAAAAACATTCAGTACTTC.

The V gene is TRBV5-5, the J gene TRBJ2-2; maybe TRBD1 (5 bases). The CDR3 is 12 amino acids. V was cut by 5 bases and J by 8 bases, with 10 bases left in between. Germline V gene data show CDR1 as SGHKS and CDR2 as YYEKEE (reference sequence). CDR3 amino acids: CASRGVRGELFF. The DNA for the CDR3 is TGTGCCAGCAGAGGGGTTCGGGGGGAGCTGTTTTTT. Drawing the rest from reference TRBV5-5 and TRBJ2-2, the complete variable domain is DAGVTQSPTHLIKTRGQQVTLRCSPISGHKSVSWYQQVLGQGPQFIFQYYEKEERGRGNFPDRFSARQFPNYSSELNVNALLLGDSALYLCASRGVRGELFFGEGSRLTVL.

This clonotype was detected only a few times. The chain recombines TRBV12-3 or TRBV12-4 with TRBJ2-2, with 7 bases identical to TRBD1. V shed 6 bases and J 4 bases; nucleotides not matched to a gene: 23. This CDR3 is built from 20 residues. Here the CDR3 DNA reads TGTGCCAGCAGCCTTTCTGCACCTTGGGACAGCCGACATGGCACCGGGGAGCTGTTTTTT. Its translation: CASSLSAPWDSRHGTGELFF.